The rows below give T cell receptor beta chains drawn from one sample of a study of blood T cell repertoires in COVID-19. Assay: immunoSEQ multiplex PCR; the TCRdb copy retains only in-frame clones and omits some. The repertoire includes roughly 200,000 clones, about 86% of them detected once, and around 8.9% sits in the top ten. The sample taken for sequencing was peripheral blood. The receptors were sampled from a middle-aged man with active or convalescent COVID-19. CDR3s include the opening cysteine and the closing phenylalanine or tryptophan. D genes are given only for firm matches. The size entry is marked missing in some rows and otherwise reads once, few, many or a size class.

J	V	size	D	CDR3	DNA
TRBJ2-7	TRBV7-7	-	-	CASSLSNGYEQYF	TGTGCTAGCAGCTTATCTAACGGCTACGAGCAGTACTTC
TRBJ1-2	TRBV5-6	-	TRBD1	CASSLGQGDGYTF	TGTGCCAGCAGCTTGGGGCAGGGGGATGGCTACACCTTC
TRBJ1-4	TRBV28	-	-	CASRRQLANEKLFF	TGTGCCAGCAGAAGACAGTTGGCTAATGAAAAACTGTTTTTT
TRBJ1-3	TRBV18	-	-	CASSRDLEDTIYF	TGTGCCAGCTCACGGGACTTAGAAGACACCATATATTTT
TRBJ2-1	TRBV2	few	-	CASSPSLASQFF	TGTGCCAGCAGTCCCTCGCTAGCCTCCCAGTTCTTC
TRBJ2-7	TRBV27	-	TRBD1	CASRGQSYEQYF	TGTGCCAGCAGGGGACAGAGCTACGAGCAGTACTTC
TRBJ1-5	TRBV4-2	-	-	CASSQDWTALSNQPQHF	TGTGCCAGCAGCCAAGATTGGACAGCCCTTAGCAATCAGCCCCAGCATTTT
TRBJ1-1	TRBV30	few	-	CAWGREMNTEAFF	TGTGCCTGGGGACGAGAAATGAACACTGAAGCTTTCTTT
TRBJ1-5	TRBV7-2	-	-	CASSNTGRVHF	TGTGCCAGCAGCAATACAGGGCGGGTGCATTTT
TRBJ2-3	TRBV10-1	-	TRBD2	CASKGLAGGPADTQYF	TGCGCCAGCAAAGGACTAGCGGGGGGGCCGGCAGATACGCAGTATTTT
TRBJ1-1	TRBV5-1	-	-	CASSLPQGTEAFF	TGCGCCAGCAGCTTGCCTCAGGGCACTGAAGCTTTCTTT
TRBJ2-7	TRBV6-1	-	-	CASSDTSSYEQYF	TGTGCCAGCAGTGACACGAGCTCCTACGAGCAGTACTTC
TRBJ2-3	TRBV7-2	-	-	CASSLVPEGGDTQYF	TGTGCCAGCAGCTTAGTACCAGAGGGTGGAGATACGCAGTATTTT
TRBJ1-2	TRBV3-1/TRBV3-2	-	-	CASSQAPGGYYGYTF	TGTGCCAGCAGCCAAGCTCCGGGGGGCTACTATGGCTACACCTTC
TRBJ1-5	TRBV2	-	TRBD1	CASSDWDRGNQPQHF	TGTGCCAGCAGTGACTGGGACAGAGGAAATCAGCCCCAGCATTTT
TRBJ1-2	TRBV5-4	-	-	CASSLQGNYGYTF	TGTGCCAGCAGCTTGCAGGGAAACTATGGCTACACCTTC
TRBJ1-1	TRBV5-6	few	-	CASSFPRGAVTEAFF	TGTGCCAGCAGCTTTCCCCGGGGGGCGGTCACTGAAGCTTTCTTT
TRBJ1-5	TRBV18	-	-	CASSPGGGTQPQHF	TGTGCCAGCTCACCGGGAGGGGGAACTCAGCCCCAGCATTTT
TRBJ2-5	TRBV9	-	-	CASSVSGKETQYF	TGTGCCAGCAGCGTATCGGGGAAGGAGACCCAGTACTTC
TRBJ2-1	TRBV20-1	-	-	CSATDYNEQFF	TGCAGTGCGACTGATTACAATGAGCAGTTCTTC
TRBJ2-1	TRBV4-1	-	TRBD2	CASSHGRLAGAGEQFF	TGCGCCAGCAGCCACGGACGACTAGCGGGGGCAGGTGAGCAGTTCTTC
TRBJ2-4	TRBV30	-	TRBD2	CAWSGTSGSWNIQYF	TGTGCCTGGTCCGGGACTAGCGGGAGTTGGAACATTCAGTACTTC
TRBJ2-1	TRBV19	-	-	CASSYGSQGGQFF	TGTGCCAGTAGTTACGGGAGCCAAGGAGGGCAGTTCTTC
TRBJ1-1	TRBV6-5	-	-	CASRNRLEGAEAFF	TGTGCCAGCAGGAACAGACTTGAGGGGGCTGAAGCTTTCTTT
TRBJ2-3	TRBV11-2	-	-	CASSFGMGLDTQYF	TGTGCCAGCAGCTTCGGGATGGGTCTAGATACGCAGTATTTT
TRBJ2-1	TRBV27	-	TRBD2	CASSSVPSGVNEQFF	TGTGCCAGCAGTTCAGTGCCTAGCGGGGTTAATGAGCAGTTCTTC
TRBJ2-3	TRBV18	-	-	CASSPPDGRITDTQYF	TGTGCCAGCTCACCACCGGACGGGAGAATCACAGATACGCAGTATTTT
TRBJ1-2	TRBV20-1	-	TRBD1	CSASTGANFGYTF	TGCAGTGCTAGTACAGGGGCCAACTTTGGCTACACCTTC
TRBJ2-1	TRBV7-3	-	TRBD2	CASSPTSDNEQFF	TGTGCCAGCAGCCCGACTAGCGACAATGAGCAGTTCTTC
TRBJ1-5	TRBV19	-	-	CASSPGRRQPQHF	TGTGCCAGTAGTCCGGGTAGACGGCAGCCCCAGCATTTT
TRBJ1-2	TRBV4-3	few	TRBD1	CASSQDHGQGPYGYTF	TGCGCCAGCAGCCAAGATCATGGACAGGGACCTTATGGCTACACCTTC
TRBJ1-1	TRBV28	-	TRBD1	CASRTGGQNTEAFF	TGTGCCAGCAGAACAGGGGGTCAGAACACTGAAGCTTTCTTT
TRBJ1-1	TRBV3-1/TRBV3-2	-	TRBD1	CASSQERTGIEAFF	TGTGCCAGCAGCCAAGAAAGGACAGGGATTGAAGCTTTCTTT
TRBJ2-5	TRBV7-2	-	TRBD1	CASSSPTGVGETQYF	TGTGCCAGCAGCTCCCCGACAGGGGTCGGTGAGACCCAGTACTTC
TRBJ2-2	TRBV4-3	-	-	CASSQDVGLSGGELFF	TGCGCCAGCAGCCAAGATGTGGGCCTAAGCGGCGGGGAGCTGTTTTTT
TRBJ1-3	TRBV6-5	-	-	CASSPGGNTIYF	TGTGCCAGCAGTCCGGGGGGAAACACCATATATTTT
TRBJ1-6	TRBV18	-	-	CASSPRQDSPNSPLHF	TGTGCCAGCTCACCACGGCAGGACTCACCAAATTCACCCCTCCACTTT
TRBJ1-2	TRBV13	-	-	CASSLERRPTLGYTF	TGTGCCAGCAGCTTAGAGCGACGGCCTACTTTAGGCTACACCTTC
TRBJ2-1	TRBV10-3	-	-	CALGGLDNNEQFF	TGTGCCTTGGGGGGTCTAGACAACAATGAGCAGTTCTTC
TRBJ2-1	TRBV7-9	once	-	CASSSRPEAEQFF	TGTGCCAGCAGCTCCAGGCCGGAGGCCGAGCAGTTCTTC
TRBJ2-5	TRBV18	-	-	CASSPPSIETQYF	TGTGCCAGCTCACCACCGAGCATAGAGACCCAGTACTTC
TRBJ1-1	TRBV11-2	-	TRBD1	CASRTDRGDLNTEAFF	TGTGCCAGCAGGACCGACAGGGGAGACTTGAACACTGAAGCTTTCTTT
TRBJ1-1	TRBV18	-	-	CASSPPTGSTEAFF	TGTGCCAGCTCACCACCGACCGGGAGCACTGAAGCTTTCTTT
TRBJ1-2	TRBV7-2	-	TRBD1	CASSSTPGQSNYGYTF	TGTGCCAGCAGCTCAACCCCGGGACAGTCTAACTATGGCTACACCTTC
TRBJ2-2	TRBV5-4	once	-	CASSLDRRNTGELFF	TGTGCCAGCAGCTTGGACAGGAGGAACACCGGGGAGCTGTTTTTT
TRBJ2-6	TRBV6-6	-	-	CASSTTGSGGANVLTF	TGTGCCAGCAGCACTACAGGGAGCGGTGGGGCCAACGTCCTGACTTTC
TRBJ1-6	TRBV19	-	TRBD1	CASSTPSGTGAVRAPLHF	TGTGCCAGTAGTACCCCCTCCGGGACAGGGGCCGTCAGGGCACCCCTCCACTTT
TRBJ1-1	TRBV2	few	-	CASSRRGGLNTEAFF	TGTGCCAGCAGTCGGAGGGGGGGCTTGAACACTGAAGCTTTCTTT
TRBJ2-1	TRBV5-3	-	TRBD2	CARSPTDHLAGPRNEQFF	TGTGCCAGAAGTCCTACTGACCATTTAGCGGGGCCCCGCAATGAGCAGTTCTTC
TRBJ2-1	TRBV4-1	-	TRBD2	CASSQTGTSGNEQFF	TGCGCCAGCAGCCAAACCGGGACTAGCGGCAATGAGCAGTTCTTC
TRBJ2-1	TRBV5-1	-	-	CASRGGGPSYNEQFF	TGCGCCAGCAGGGGTGGGGGCCCGTCCTACAATGAGCAGTTCTTC
TRBJ2-1	TRBV24-1	-	TRBD2	CATSDRGLAVLNEQFF	TGTGCCACCAGTGATCGGGGACTAGCGGTTCTCAATGAGCAGTTCTTC